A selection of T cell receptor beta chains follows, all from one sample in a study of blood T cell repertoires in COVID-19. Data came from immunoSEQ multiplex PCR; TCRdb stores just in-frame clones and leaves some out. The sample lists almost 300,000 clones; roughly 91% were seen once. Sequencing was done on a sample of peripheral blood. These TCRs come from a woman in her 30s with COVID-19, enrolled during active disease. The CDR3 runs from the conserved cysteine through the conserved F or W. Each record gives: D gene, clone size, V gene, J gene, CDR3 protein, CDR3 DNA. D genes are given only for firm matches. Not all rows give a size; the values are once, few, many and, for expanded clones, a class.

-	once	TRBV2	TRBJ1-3	CASVSSGNTIYF	TGTGCCAGCGTGAGCTCTGGAAACACCATATATTTT
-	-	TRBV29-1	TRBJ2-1	CSALQGGGYNEQFF	TGCAGCGCCCTACAGGGAGGGGGGTACAATGAGCAGTTCTTC
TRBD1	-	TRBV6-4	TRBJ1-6	CASSSGTGNSPLHF	TGTGCCAGCAGTTCCGGGACAGGGAATTCACCCCTCCACTTT
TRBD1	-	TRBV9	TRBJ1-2	CASSAPTGRTPNYGYTF	TGTGCCAGCAGCGCTCCGACAGGGAGAACCCCTAACTATGGCTACACCTTC
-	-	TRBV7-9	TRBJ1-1	CASSLSVNTEAFF	TGTGCCAGCAGCTTGTCGGTGAACACTGAAGCTTTCTTT
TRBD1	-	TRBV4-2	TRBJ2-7	CASSQAGQGYEQYF	TGTGCCAGCAGCCAAGCCGGACAGGGCTACGAGCAGTACTTC
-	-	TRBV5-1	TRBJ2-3	CATSGGGTDTQYF	TGCGCCACAAGCGGCGGTGGCACAGATACGCAGTATTTT
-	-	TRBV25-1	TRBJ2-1	CASSGQSPYNEQFF	TGTGCCAGCAGTGGACAGAGTCCCTACAATGAGCAGTTCTTC
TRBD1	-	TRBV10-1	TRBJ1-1	CASSEGQGGNIVAFF	TGCGCCAGCAGTGAGGGACAGGGTGGCAACATCGTAGCTTTCTTT
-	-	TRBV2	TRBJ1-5	CASSEQGTPLPQHF	TGTGCCAGCAGTGAACAGGGGACACCTCTGCCCCAGCATTTT
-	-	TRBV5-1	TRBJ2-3	CASSLGQSTDTQYF	TGCGCCAGCAGCTTGGGGCAGAGCACAGATACGCAGTATTTT
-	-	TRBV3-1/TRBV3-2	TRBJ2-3	CASSQATDTQYF	TGTGCCAGCAGCCAGGCCACAGATACGCAGTATTTT
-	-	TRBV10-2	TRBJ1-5	CARYPNQPQHF	TGCGCCAGGTATCCCAATCAGCCCCAGCATTTT
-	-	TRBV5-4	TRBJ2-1	CASSLDQYNEQFF	TGTGCCAGCAGCTTGGACCAGTACAATGAGCAGTTCTTC
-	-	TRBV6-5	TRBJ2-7	CASSYLLGSPREQYF	TGTGCCAGCAGTTACTTACTAGGGAGCCCCAGGGAGCAGTACTTC
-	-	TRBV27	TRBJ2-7	CASSYVGQQYF	TGTGCCAGCAGCTACGTTGGTCAGCAGTACTTC
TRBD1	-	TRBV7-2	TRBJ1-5	CASSFDRAGNQPQHF	TGTGCCAGCAGCTTTGACAGGGCAGGCAATCAGCCCCAGCATTTT
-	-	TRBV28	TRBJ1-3	CASSLLRHISGNTIYF	TGTGCCAGCAGCCTCCTACGACACATCTCTGGAAACACCATATATTTT
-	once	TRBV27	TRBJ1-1	CASSPQDSTEAFF	TGTGCCAGCAGCCCCCAAGACAGCACTGAAGCTTTCTTT
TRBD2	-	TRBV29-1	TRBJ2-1	CSVEVGTSGGNEQFF	TGCAGCGTTGAAGTTGGGACTAGCGGGGGGAATGAGCAGTTCTTC
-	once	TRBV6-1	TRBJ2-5	CASSEAFWTTQETQYF	TGTGCCAGCAGTGAAGCGTTTTGGACTACTCAAGAGACCCAGTACTTC
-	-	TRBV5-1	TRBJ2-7	CASSWGPGSSYEQYF	TGCGCCAGCAGCTGGGGGCCTGGTAGCTCCTACGAGCAGTACTTC
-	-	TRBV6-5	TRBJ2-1	CASSQGTAYNEQFF	TGTGCCAGCAGTCAGGGGACCGCCTACAATGAGCAGTTCTTC
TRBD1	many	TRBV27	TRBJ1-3	CASSDRGQPGNTIYF	TGTGCCAGCAGCGACAGGGGCCAACCTGGAAACACCATATATTTT
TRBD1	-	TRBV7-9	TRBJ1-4	CASSGAINQGVHEKLFF	TGTGCCAGCAGCGGAGCGATAAACCAGGGGGTACACGAAAAACTGTTTTTT
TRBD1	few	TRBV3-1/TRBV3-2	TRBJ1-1	CASSRRTGRNTEAFF	TGTGCCAGCAGCAGACGGACAGGAAGGAACACTGAAGCTTTCTTT
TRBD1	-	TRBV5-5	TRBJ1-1	CASSGGQGRTEAFF	TGTGCCAGCAGCGGAGGACAGGGGAGAACTGAAGCTTTCTTT
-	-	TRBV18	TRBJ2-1	CASSQVYQGNEQFF	TGTGCCAGCTCACAGGTATATCAGGGAAATGAGCAGTTCTTC
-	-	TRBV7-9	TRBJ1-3	CASSLDGAHTIYF	TGTGCCAGCAGCTTAGATGGGGCGCACACCATATATTTT
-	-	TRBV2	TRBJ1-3	CASSETRGRNTIYF	TGTGCCAGCAGTGAAACCAGGGGAAGGAACACCATATATTTT
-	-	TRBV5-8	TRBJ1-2	CASSLLGGSYGYTF	TGTGCCAGCAGCTTGCTAGGCGGGAGCTATGGCTACACCTTC